Described below is a single T cell receptor (beta chain) sequence and its context. Its matching antigen is unknown. This entry is derived from a study of beta chain features in type 1 diabetes. Study conclusions and caveats: Insertions were fewer and deletions more numerous at VDJ junctions in type 1 diabetes patients. Type 1 diabetes patients had TCRB CDR3s that were shorter (moderately but significantly so) in all four CD4+ subsets.

V was pared by 3 bases and J by 3 bases, with 11 bases between. The CDR3 has 15 amino acids. The V gene's germline CDR1 is SEHNR and CDR2 FQNEAQ (reference sequence). The whole isolated RNA underwent reverse transcription, so sequencing captured expressed TCRB transcripts. Only in-frame clones appear in the TCRdb table, and some are missing; sequencing was by immunoSEQ multiplex PCR. Altogether around 41,000 clones are present, over 50% being singletons, with the ten largest covering about 1.7%. Sequenced sample: Tregs from blood. This TCR was recovered from a man aged 30-40 years with type 1 diabetes. Some clones in this sample may be carry-over from other donors' samples. The chain carries TRBV7-9 and TRBJ2-2; weak D call: TRBD1 (5 bases). The CDR3 sequence: CASSLGRRDTGELFF. CDR3 nucleotide sequence: TGTGCCAGCAGCTTGGGGCGAAGGGACACCGGGGAGCTGTTTTTT.